These 7 T cell receptor beta chains originate from one sample sequenced in a study of T cells after yellow fever vaccination. TCRdb re-derived calls from the 5' RACE reads in MiXCR, one entry per CDR3 protein. The table lists 250,000 to 300,000 distinct CDR3 sequences, 7.5% to 9.5% of them singletons, with around 3.1% in the top ten. Sequencing used CD4+ T cells sorted from PBMCs, obtained 5 days after the yellow fever booster vaccination. These receptors originate from a man aged 18 to 29 who received the YFV17D yellow fever vaccine.

The chain is built from TRBV5-1 and TRBJ1-2; 9 nucleotides align to TRBD1. The CDR3 length is 14 residues. Germline V gene sequence: CDR1 SGHRS, CDR2 YFSETQ. Germline trimming cut 0 bases from V and 7 bases from J; bases unmatched to any gene: 4. The CDR3 loop reads CASSLEGQGGGYTF. The CDR3 DNA reads as TGCGCCAGCAGCTTGGAGGGACAGGGTGGTGGCTACACCTTC.

The chain recombines TRBV9 with TRBJ2-2; TRBD2 matches 11 bases. In germline, CDR1 is SGDLS, CDR2 YYNGEE. Trimming removed 5 bases from V and 5 bases from J; junction bases left unmatched: 5. The CDR3 is made up of 15 amino acids. DNA for the CDR3: TGTGCCAGCAGTCAACTAGCGGGGGCTACCGGGGAGCTGTTTTTT. Its protein is CASSQLAGATGELFF.

This clonotype was seen ten or more times. This chain connects TRBV4-1 to TRBJ2-3; D unresolved. V shed 0 bases and J shed 2 bases, with 9 bases lying between them. This CDR3 is 15 amino acids long. Germline V CDR1 and CDR2: MGHRA, YSYEKL. The CDR3: CASSQDGTATDTQYF. The CDR3 coding sequence is TGCGCCAGCAGCCAAGATGGCACCGCCACAGATACGCAGTATTTT.

The rearrangement joins TRBV5-1 to TRBJ2-7, with TRBD1 matching over 7 bases. Germline CDR1 SGHRS, CDR2 YFSETQ. The V segment lost 4 bases and the J segment 5 bases; nucleotides outside the gene matches: 3. CDR3 length: 12 amino acids. The CDR3: CASSPTGNEQYF. CDR3 nucleotide sequence: TGCGCCAGCAGCCCGACAGGGAACGAGCAGTACTTC.

CDR3 sequence: CASSPAPREGNIQYF. DNA of the CDR3: TGTGCCAGTAGCCCGGCCCCCAGGGAAGGAAACATTCAGTACTTC. The chain has TRBV19 and TRBJ2-4, with a tentative D call TRBD1 (5 bases). V was cut by 6 bases and J by 6 bases, with 18 bases left in between. The germline V gene encodes CDR1 LNHDA and CDR2 SQIVND (reference sequence). CDR3 length: 15 residues.

V usage is TRBV7-6 and J usage is TRBJ1-6, with D tentatively TRBD1 (5 bases). The V end lost 1 base, the J end lost 0 bases, and 7 bases lay between the germline ends. This CDR3 has 16 amino acids. Germline CDR1 SGHVS, CDR2 FNYEAQ. The CDR3 reads CASSLDDSSYNSPLHF. The CDR3 nucleotides read TGTGCCAGCAGCTTAGACGACAGCTCCTATAATTCACCCCTCCACTTT.

At least ten counts were recorded for this clonotype. This rearrangement joins TRBV10-3 to TRBJ2-7, with TRBD1 matching over 9 bases. V gave up 6 bases and J gave up 4 bases; unmatched junction bases: 7. From germline, CDR1 is ENHRY and CDR2 SYGVKD. CDR3 length equals 14 residues. CDR3 amino acids: CAIRAGTGIYEQYF. The CDR3 DNA reads TGTGCCATCAGGGCCGGGACAGGGATTTACGAGCAGTACTTC.